This T cell receptor beta chain derives from a study of identical twins. Comments on this clonotype: The antigen is undetermined.

All donors comprised healthy Caucasians. TCRdb redid the calling of the 5' RACE reads with MiXCR, one entry per CDR3 protein. The top ten clones hold approximately 1.5% of a sample with over 550,000 distinct CDR3 sequences, about 7.6% of them seen once. Trimming took off 2 bases at V and 4 bases at J, with 3 bases between the two ends. The germline gives CDR1 SGDLS, CDR2 YYNGEE. The CDR3 is made up of 11 amino acids. Whole-study findings and limits: Carriage of fewer insertions was seen in abundant cord blood beta clonotypes, whereas memory repertoires showed none.

The sample was also linked to a second study, of yellow fever vaccine responses in identical twins.

The sample was PBMCs. This clonotype originated in a woman under 30 in good health. The V and J genes are TRBV9 and TRBJ1-1; D not certain. The CDR3 region has the DNA TGTGCCAGCAGCGTGATCACTGAAGCTTTCTTT. Amino acid sequence: CASSVITEAFF.